Listed here are 21 T cell receptor beta chains from one sample, sequenced in a study of Graves' ophthalmopathy and Graves' hyperthyroidism. RNA transcripts served as template for amplifying TCR beta CDR3 sequences. Following a first-round RT-PCR that used HTBI primers, a second-round multiplex PCR was carried out. In TCRdb, the multiplex PCR reads were re-called with MiXCR into one record per CDR3 protein. This sample has nearly 400,000 distinct CDR3 sequences, with 15% to 20% found just once. Sequencing was done on a sample of peripheral blood. The source of these receptors is a woman aged 18-30 years with Graves' ophthalmopathy.

This clonotype appeared many times. The chain's CDR3 is CASSSPRGPTEAFF. The CDR3 DNA sequence: TGTGCCAGCAGCTCCCCGCGGGGCCCAACTGAAGCTTTCTTT. The V call is TRBV11-2, the J call TRBJ1-1; perhaps TRBD1 as D (5 bases). This CDR3 has 14 residues. Germline CDR1 SGHAT, CDR2 FQNNGV. V shed 4 bases and J shed 5 bases, with 14 bases lying between them.

The table lists this clonotype with many counts. This chain connects TRBV10-3 to TRBJ1-6; D call uncertain. The V and J ends lost 0 bases and 5 bases respectively, with 11 bases between them. CDR1 ENHRY and CDR2 SYGVKD come from the germline V gene. CDR3 length: 16 residues. The CDR3 sequence is CAISESFREDNSPLHF. CDR3 nucleotides: TGTGCCATCAGTGAGTCGTTTAGGGAAGATAATTCACCCCTCCACTTT.

This clonotype has a count of ten or more. The V and J genes are TRBV5-5 and TRBJ2-2, with no clear D. Germline-derived CDR1 and CDR2 are SGHKS and YYEKEE (reference sequence). V shed 0 bases and J shed 2 bases, with 8 bases lying between them. The CDR3 covers 15 residues. The CDR3 sequence: CASSLARLNTGELFF. Written as DNA, the CDR3 is TGTGCCAGCAGCTTGGCCAGGTTAAACACCGGGGAGCTGTTTTTT.

The CDR3 DNA sequence: TGTGCCACCAGTGGGCTGGGCAGCTCCTACGAGCAGTACTTC. Its translation: CATSGLGSSYEQYF. The chain has TRBV15 and TRBJ2-7, with D uncertain. The CDR3 loop spans 14 amino acids. V lost 6 bases, J lost 0 bases, and 12 bases lay in between. Germline lookup yields CDR1 LNHNV and CDR2 YYDKDF (reference sequence).

The chain recombines TRBV6-1 with TRBJ1-1, with 10 bases matching TRBD1. The ends lost 6 bases at V and 11 bases at J; junction bases unmatched: 9. Germline loops: CDR1 MNHNS, CDR2 SASEGT. This CDR3 is 13 amino acids long. CDR3 sequence: CASRRGQGQGAFF. CDR3 bases: TGTGCCAGCAGACGGGGACAGGGGCAGGGGGCTTTCTTT.

This clonotype has ten or more counts. This chain uses TRBV30 with TRBJ1-1, with D tentatively TRBD1 (5 bases). Trimming cost V 2 bases and J 6 bases, with 13 bases left between them. The CDR3 extends over 13 amino acids. Germline V gene data show CDR1 as GTSNPN and CDR2 as SVGIG (reference sequence). DNA of the CDR3: TGTGCCTGGAGTCGGCAGGGCCGCGCTGAAGCTTTCTTT. This gives the protein CAWSRQGRAEAFF.

This clonotype was recorded many times. V gene TRBV6-2 or TRBV6-3 combines with J gene TRBJ2-2, with 7 nucleotides matching TRBD1. With 6 bases clipped from V and 5 bases from J, the junction kept 6 bases outside the gene matches. Germline values: CDR1 MNHEY, CDR2 SVGEGT. The CDR3 runs 14 residues. CDR3 amino acids: CASSPGQTTGELFF. In DNA, the CDR3 is TGTGCCAGCAGCCCGGGACAGACAACCGGGGAGCTGTTTTTT.

This clonotype was counted many times. This chain links TRBV12-3 or TRBV12-4 with TRBJ1-1, with D possibly being TRBD1 (6 bases). Trimming left V 5 bases short and J 1 base short, with 14 bases between. CDR3 length equals 15 residues. In DNA, the CDR3 is TGTGCCAGCAGTCCGACGAGGGGGTGGAACACTGAAGCTTTCTTT. It is translated as CASSPTRGWNTEAFF.

This clonotype was observed many times. The rearrangement links TRBV20-1 to TRBJ2-5, with 9 positions matching TRBD1. Germline CDR1 is DFQATT and CDR2 is SNEGSKA (reference sequence). The CDR3 contains 14 residues. J gave up 5 bases and V 6 bases, and 10 bases lay outside the gene matches. Here the CDR3 reads CSAKPGQGYETQYF. The CDR3 nucleotides are TGCAGTGCAAAGCCGGGACAGGGATATGAGACCCAGTACTTC.

This clonotype was recorded at least ten times. The chain links TRBV12-3 or TRBV12-4 to TRBJ1-2; 9 nucleotides match TRBD1. V shed 4 bases and J 2 bases; nucleotides not matched to a gene: 11. The CDR3 extends over 17 amino acids. In nucleotides, the CDR3 is TGTGCCAGCAGTTCGGGACAGGGACCACCCCCAAACTATGGCTACACCTTC. This sequence encodes CASSSGQGPPPNYGYTF.

This clonotype was seen just once. The gene calls are TRBV7-8 and TRBJ1-2; TRBD1 matches at 10 bases. With 0 bases clipped from V and 4 bases from J, the junction kept 8 bases outside the gene matches. This CDR3 is 17 amino acids long. Looked up from germline, CDR1 is SGHVS and CDR2 is FQNEAQ. The CDR3 bases are TGTGCCAGCAGCTTAGCGGGACAGGGGAGTAGTGTCTATGGCTACACCTTC. Translating it yields CASSLAGQGSSVYGYTF.

This clonotype was counted at least ten times. The J gene is TRBJ2-7, the V gene TRBV28, with 9 bases that match TRBD1. V trimming: 5 bases; J trimming: 3 bases; junction bases outside the gene matches: 8. The germline gives CDR1 MDHEN, CDR2 SYDVKM. The CDR3 spans 15 residues. The CDR3 bases are TGTGCCAGCAGTGGGGGGACAGGGAAGAACTACGAGCAGTACTTC. This codes for CASSGGTGKNYEQYF.

The V gene is TRBV6-1, the J gene TRBJ1-1; TRBD1 might be the D (5 bases). Trimming shortened V by 9 bases and J by 0 bases, and 14 bases separated the two germline ends. Germline V lookup: CDR1 MNHNS, CDR2 SASEGT. The CDR3 is 14 amino acids. The CDR3: CASRDGQMNTEAFF. The CDR3 DNA follows: TGTGCCAGTCGGGACGGACAAATGAACACTGAAGCTTTCTTT.

This clonotype was seen ten or more times. V is TRBV5-1 and J is TRBJ2-5; D is perhaps TRBD2 (6 bases). The germline gives CDR1 SGHRS, CDR2 YFSETQ. CDR3 length equals 12 residues. Trimming left V 5 bases short and J 2 bases short, with 7 bases between. CDR3 loop: CASRLAQETQYF. CDR3 DNA sequence: TGCGCCAGCAGACTAGCTCAAGAGACCCAGTACTTC. The full variable domain, rest sourced from reference TRBV5-1 and TRBJ2-5, is KAGVTQTPRYLIKTRGQQVTLSCSPISGHRSVSWYQQTPGQGLQFLFEYFSETQRNKGNFPGRFSGRQFSNSRSEMNVSTLELGDSALYLCASRLAQETQYFGPGTRLLVL.

The CDR3 loop reads CASIEAGGPYEQYF. CDR3 DNA sequence: TGTGCCAGCATCGAAGCGGGAGGGCCATACGAGCAGTACTTC. This chain joins TRBV6-2 or TRBV6-3 and TRBJ2-7, with 10 bases aligning to TRBD2. The CDR3 loop spans 14 amino acids. Germline V CDR1 and CDR2: MNHEY, SVGEGT. The J segment lost 4 bases and the V segment lost 7 bases, leaving 7 bases of the junction unmatched.

This chain links TRBV7-6 with TRBJ1-2; TRBD1 is a possible D gene (5 bases). V lost 5 bases and J 6 bases, leaving 13 bases between the germline ends. The CDR3 extends over 13 amino acids. The germline V gene encodes CDR1 SGHVS and CDR2 FNYEAQ. CDR3 sequence reads: CASSNRRGDGYTF. The CDR3 bases are TGTGCCAGCAGCAATCGAAGGGGAGATGGCTACACCTTC.

Many counts were recorded for this clonotype. This chain connects TRBV9 to TRBJ1-5; tentative D call: TRBD1 (5 bases). The CDR3 spans 12 residues. The germline V gene encodes CDR1 SGDLS and CDR2 YYNGEE. V was pared by 7 bases and J by 2 bases, with 7 bases between. CDR3 DNA: TGTGCCAGCGGGGGTGGCAATCAGCCCCAGCATTTT. This translates into CASGGGNQPQHF.

The V gene is TRBV29-1, the J gene TRBJ1-6; possibly TRBD1 for D (5 bases). This CDR3 contains 12 residues. Trimming took 4 bases from V and 11 from J, leaving 12 bases between them. Germline V gene lookup returns CDR1 SQVTM and CDR2 ANQGSEA. CDR3 sequence: CSVAGDGAPLHF. Here the CDR3 DNA reads TGCAGCGTTGCCGGGGACGGGGCACCCCTCCACTTT.

Many counts were recorded for this clonotype. The chain joins TRBV27 to TRBJ1-1; D not resolved. Germline values: CDR1 MNHEY, CDR2 SMNVEV (reference sequence). This CDR3 contains 16 residues. Trimming removed 6 bases from V and 5 bases from J, with 22 bases in between. CDR3 DNA: TGTGCCAGCAGCAGTCGTGGCCGGGTTGGAAGGACTGAAGCTTTCTTT. Protein sequence: CASSSRGRVGRTEAFF.

This clonotype showed up many times. The chain has TRBV30 and TRBJ1-5; no clear D gene. CDR3 length equals 13 residues. Germline V gives CDR1 GTSNPN, CDR2 SVGIG (reference sequence). Trimming took 2 bases from V and 1 from J, leaving 6 bases between them. CDR3 amino acids: CAWSTGSNQPQHF. The CDR3 nucleotides are TGTGCCTGGAGTACCGGGAGCAATCAGCCCCAGCATTTT.

This clonotype occurred many times. CDR3: CASSYYGVSGSNTGELFF. In DNA form, the CDR3 reads TGTGCCAGCAGTTATTACGGTGTGTCAGGGTCAAACACCGGGGAGCTGTTTTTT. The chain is built from TRBV6-2 or TRBV6-3 and TRBJ2-2; tentatively, D is TRBD1 (5 bases). The germline gives CDR1 MNHEY, CDR2 SVGEGT. The CDR3 is 18 residues long. The V end lost 3 bases, the J end lost 2 bases, and 19 bases lay between the germline ends.